The rows below give T cell receptor beta chains drawn from one sample of a study of cytomegalovirus exposure and HLA in healthy donors. Sequencing was performed with immunoSEQ multiplex PCR; in TCRdb, only in-frame clones are kept and a portion is missing. The sample yields about 130,000 clones, 80% seen once. The sequencing sample was made of PBMCs. The receptor source for this set is a woman aged 40 to 50 in good health and CMV-seronegative. CDR3s include the opening cysteine and the closing phenylalanine or tryptophan. The D gene is left open where the match is weak. Clone size, where shown, is once, few, many, or a class for clones that have expanded.

clone size: few; V gene: TRBV4-1; D gene: TRBD2; J gene: TRBJ2-1; CDR3 protein: CASSQDEGTSDEQFF; CDR3 DNA: TGCGCCAGCAGCCAAGATGAGGGGACTAGCGATGAGCAGTTCTTC
clone size: NA; V gene: TRBV9; D gene: NA; J gene: TRBJ2-5; CDR3 protein: CASSGGVLETQYF; CDR3 DNA: TGTGCCAGCAGCGGGGGGGTACTAGAGACCCAGTACTTC
clone size: NA; V gene: TRBV6-1; D gene: TRBD1; J gene: TRBJ1-6; CDR3 protein: CASSEGAGGFTPLHF; CDR3 DNA: TGTGCCAGCAGTGAAGGGGCAGGGGGCTTCACACCCCTCCACTTT
clone size: NA; V gene: TRBV19; D gene: NA; J gene: TRBJ1-2; CDR3 protein: CASSISGQSLGYTF; CDR3 DNA: TGTGCCAGTAGTATTTCCGGACAGAGCCTGGGCTACACCTTC
clone size: NA; V gene: TRBV2; D gene: TRBD2; J gene: TRBJ2-3; CDR3 protein: CASSLPPGGEDTQYF; CDR3 DNA: TGTGCCAGCAGCCTACCCCCGGGAGGAGAGGATACGCAGTATTTT
clone size: few; V gene: TRBV25-1; D gene: NA; J gene: TRBJ2-6; CDR3 protein: CASSSYRAGANVLTF; CDR3 DNA: TGTGCCAGCTCCTCCTACAGGGCTGGGGCCAACGTCCTGACTTTC
clone size: NA; V gene: TRBV29-1; D gene: TRBD1; J gene: TRBJ2-7; CDR3 protein: CSVGTGRHGEQYF; CDR3 DNA: TGCAGCGTTGGGACAGGGAGGCATGGGGAGCAGTACTTC
clone size: NA; V gene: TRBV9; D gene: NA; J gene: TRBJ1-1; CDR3 protein: CASSVDPTRGTEAFF; CDR3 DNA: TGTGCCAGCAGCGTAGATCCCACCCGGGGCACTGAAGCTTTCTTT
clone size: NA; V gene: TRBV4-1; D gene: TRBD2; J gene: TRBJ2-3; CDR3 protein: CASSQEGWRERRDTQYF; CDR3 DNA: TGCGCCAGCAGCCAAGAAGGATGGCGGGAGCGGAGAGATACGCAGTATTTT
clone size: NA; V gene: TRBV28; D gene: NA; J gene: TRBJ1-2; CDR3 protein: CASSLISSRRTYGYTF; CDR3 DNA: TGTGCCAGCAGTTTAATTAGTAGCAGGAGGACCTATGGCTACACCTTC
clone size: NA; V gene: TRBV4-1; D gene: TRBD1; J gene: TRBJ1-4; CDR3 protein: CASSQPGLQGIDEKLFF; CDR3 DNA: TGCGCCAGCAGCCAACCGGGTTTACAGGGGATAGATGAAAAACTGTTTTTT
clone size: NA; V gene: TRBV13; D gene: TRBD1; J gene: TRBJ2-1; CDR3 protein: CASNPGPGTAETTYNEQFF; CDR3 DNA: TGTGCCAGCAACCCGGGGCCTGGGACAGCCGAAACTACCTACAATGAGCAGTTCTTC
clone size: few; V gene: TRBV5-8; D gene: TRBD2; J gene: TRBJ2-3; CDR3 protein: CASSPGTSGGGTDTQYF; CDR3 DNA: TGTGCCAGCAGCCCCGGGACTAGCGGGGGAGGCACAGATACGCAGTATTTT
clone size: once; V gene: TRBV5-1; D gene: TRBD2; J gene: TRBJ2-7; CDR3 protein: CASSASGTYEQYF; CDR3 DNA: TGCGCCAGCAGCGCTAGCGGGACCTACGAGCAGTACTTC
clone size: NA; V gene: TRBV2; D gene: NA; J gene: TRBJ1-2; CDR3 protein: CASRPGRGYTF; CDR3 DNA: TGTGCCAGCAGGCCAGGGCGGGGCTACACCTTC
clone size: NA; V gene: TRBV27; D gene: NA; J gene: TRBJ2-7; CDR3 protein: CAVWGDSSYEQYF; CDR3 DNA: TGTGCCGTGTGGGGGGACAGCTCCTACGAGCAGTACTTC
clone size: NA; V gene: TRBV7-2; D gene: TRBD1; J gene: TRBJ2-2; CDR3 protein: CASSSPGGGTGELFF; CDR3 DNA: TGTGCCAGCAGCTCTCCAGGGGGTGGCACCGGGGAGCTGTTTTTT
clone size: NA; V gene: TRBV18; D gene: TRBD2; J gene: TRBJ2-5; CDR3 protein: CASSSRTSPPETQYF; CDR3 DNA: TGTGCCAGCTCATCCCGGACTAGTCCGCCCGAGACCCAGTACTTC
clone size: once; V gene: TRBV7-3; D gene: NA; J gene: TRBJ2-7; CDR3 protein: CASSLSGGSSYEQYF; CDR3 DNA: TGTGCCAGCAGCTTATCTGGCGGATCCTCCTACGAGCAGTACTTC
clone size: NA; V gene: TRBV27; D gene: TRBD2; J gene: TRBJ2-7; CDR3 protein: CASSLTGGLSYEQYF; CDR3 DNA: TGTGCCAGCAGTTTAACGGGAGGGCTCTCCTACGAGCAGTACTTC
clone size: NA; V gene: TRBV7-2; D gene: NA; J gene: TRBJ1-2; CDR3 protein: CASSPNGGLDPYGYTF; CDR3 DNA: TGTGCCAGCAGCCCGAATGGGGGCCTCGACCCCTATGGCTACACCTTC
clone size: NA; V gene: TRBV5-8; D gene: NA; J gene: TRBJ2-3; CDR3 protein: CASSLALLEVDTQYF; CDR3 DNA: TGTGCCAGCAGCTTGGCCCTACTGGAGGTAGATACGCAGTATTTT
clone size: NA; V gene: TRBV5-6; D gene: TRBD1; J gene: TRBJ2-2; CDR3 protein: CASSSHPGQGNTGELFF; CDR3 DNA: TGTGCCAGCAGCTCTCACCCGGGACAGGGGAACACCGGGGAGCTGTTTTTT
clone size: NA; V gene: TRBV28; D gene: TRBD2; J gene: TRBJ2-1; CDR3 protein: CASRAGRGTYNEQFF; CDR3 DNA: TGTGCCAGCAGGGCTGGGCGGGGGACCTACAATGAGCAGTTCTTC
clone size: NA; V gene: TRBV13; D gene: TRBD2; J gene: TRBJ2-1; CDR3 protein: CASSLGLAGGRRNDEQFF; CDR3 DNA: TGTGCCAGCAGCTTAGGACTAGCGGGAGGGCGACGGAACGATGAGCAGTTCTTC